This T cell receptor (beta chain) was obtained from a study of blood T cell repertoires in COVID-19. For the study at large: Acute and convalescent COVID-19 samples came from the United States, Italy and Spain. PBMCs, B-cell-depleted T cells, or T cells were the source of the cDNA or gDNA that made up the material.

Per the study methods: Amplifying reference gene primers gave estimates of nucleated cell counts. Clones were sequenced by immunoSEQ multiplex PCR, and TCRdb holds only the in-frame ones, with some missing. V, J and clone size were drawn from that table, and D and trimming were deduced from the DNA. Among 150,000 to 200,000 clones listed, approximately 92% were seen once. The sequenced sample was peripheral blood. This sequence was found in a woman aged 45-65 years with acute or convalescent COVID-19.

This CDR3 reads CASSPPGGIYEQYF. The CDR3, as DNA: TGTGCCAGCTCACCACCGGGGGGAATCTACGAGCAGTACTTC. V usage is TRBV18 and J usage is TRBJ2-7; a weak D match, TRBD2 (6 bases). Per the germline V gene, CDR1 is KGHSH and CDR2 is LQKENI. The CDR3 is made up of 14 amino acids. Trimming left V 0 bases short and J 3 bases short, with 9 bases between.